Listed here is a single T cell receptor (beta chain). Antigen unknown. TCRdb reprocessed the 5' RACE reads with MiXCR, giving one entry per CDR3 protein. This sample has some 900,000 distinct CDR3 sequences, with over 9% found just once. The data originate from a study of identical twins. Overall study results and limits: Its conclusions, products of cross-sectional statistical analysis, did not come from following the same donors. For out-of-frame alpha sequences shared by twins, low generation probability was in excess. The degree of excess twin sharing was weaker in beta out-of-frame sequences. Abundant beta clonotypes from cord blood bore fewer insertions; memory repertoires lacked this pattern.

Germline V gene data show CDR1 as MDHEN and CDR2 as SYDVKM. CDR3 length: 15 amino acids. With V trimmed by 2 bases and J by 7 bases, 8 bases remained unmatched. These data also featured in a second study, about yellow fever vaccine responses in identical twins.

The origin of this receptor is a woman aged 18-29 years in good health. Sequencing was performed on PBMCs. The chain recombines TRBV28 with TRBJ2-1; 7 nucleotides match TRBD2. The CDR3 spells CASSLAGERRNEQFF. The DNA for the CDR3 is TGTGCCAGCAGTTTAGCGGGAGAACGTAGGAATGAGCAGTTCTTC.